What follows is one T cell receptor beta chain and its context. Which antigen it targets is not known. One base away there is no much larger clone; base qualities are not given. The cohort was made up of around 720 healthy bone marrow donors. At the time of sampling, every cohort member was nominally healthy, though immune exposures that went unrecorded were likely present. The donor tested CMV seronegative and was one of the 352 seronegative cohort members. A peripheral blood sample was provided by each donor, and peripheral blood mononuclear cells were used for TCR beta sequencing. The Qiagen DNeasy Blood Extraction Kit was used to extract genomic DNA from the blood cell samples. Library method: the immunoSEQ multiplex PCR assay. For the multiplex PCR, a mixture combining 60 forward primers for TCR Vbeta segments and 13 reverse primers for TCR Jbeta segments was used. The CDR3 region of rearranged TCR beta genes was amplified from genomic DNA with a multiplex PCR assay. The Illumina HiSeq System was used to sequence the amplified TCR beta libraries as 87-base-pair reads. The source study handled its data this way. A later analysis counted 65 million to 90 million unique TCR beta chains across the 500 to 850 repertoires, and some 11 million of these chains were shared by at least two donors. Raw reads were error-corrected and collapsed into unique sequences by a nearest-neighbor algorithm in which closely related sequences were merged to remove PCR and sequencing errors. To assign V, D and J gene segments, CDR3 sequences were aligned to IMGT reference sequences. For a sequence to be retained, a match of at least six nucleotides to both a V gene segment and a J gene segment was required. Rearrangements were classified as productive when the CDR3 lacked stop codons and remained in frame with V and J, and all other rearrangements were classified as non-productive. CDR3 was defined according to IMGT convention as the region running from the second conserved V-encoded cysteine to the conserved J-encoded phenylalanine. The earlier analysis of a few hundred of the donors excluded any sequence lacking an unambiguous match to a single V gene segment. An earlier analysis of a few hundred of the donors called V segments functional above 56.7% productive rearrangements and segregating when the between-donor standard deviation exceeded 5%. A statistical classification framework was built for diagnosing cytomegalovirus status from the catalog of TCR beta chain sequences. A later analysis assigned V and J genes by comparing TCR nucleotide sequences with IMGT/GENE-DB human TR gene sequences. Using the TCRdist pipeline, a later analysis assigned CDR3 sequences along with most-parsimonious VDJ recombination scenarios. A later analysis defined each TCR beta chain by its CDR3 amino acid sequence plus V-gene family, and excluded reads lacking a unique V-gene family. In a later analysis, nearly 600 highly shared, low-generation-probability nucleotide sequences were removed to address suspected cross-contamination and a sequencing artifact. For each public chain, a later analysis derived a clonal expansion index from normalized ranks of inferred template counts within each repertoire. A later analysis computed generation probabilities with a VDJ recombination model fitted to out-of-frame rearrangements, and checked the results against IGoR. In a later analysis, hypergeometric tests were used to score TCR-TCR, TCR-HLA and TCR-CMV co-occurrence, with a repertoire-size bias correction applied to TCR pairs. To estimate false discovery rates, a later analysis permuted the HLA or CMV assignments 20 times. In a later analysis, co-occurring TCRs were grouped using DBSCAN, with TCRdist sequence similarity added in when clustering inside HLA-allele-positive subsets. For co-occurrence clustering, repertoires with fewer than 30,000 or more than 120,000 public chains were excluded, along with several repertoires with anomalous nucleotide sharing. As stored in TCRdb, this immuneACCESS dataset retains in-frame rearrangements with V and J assigned. A fraction of the clones does not appear; measured against another copy, unresolved V genes explain less than half of the discrepancy, and the remainder lacks a known reason. The DNA was the basis for D and trimming; V, J and clone size are from that table. Counted in this sample were 140,000 to 150,000 clones; around a tenth of them appeared once. About 1.9% of the sample is taken by the ten largest.

This sample stems from a study of cytomegalovirus exposure and HLA in healthy donors (dated by TCRdb to about 2017). With regard to the full study: An earlier analysis of roughly 570 of the donors reported about 280 Gb of sequence data and 95 million to 120 million unique TCR beta sequences obtained from about 179 million T cells. Roughly 300 gigabases of sequencing data and tens of millions of unique TCR sequences were included in an early release covering 550 to 800 HLA-typed donors. Of the 398 genotyped donors, 65% to 90% fell in the genetic ancestry cluster associated with self-reported Caucasian donors. The study was designed to test whether signatures of past pathogen exposure could be identified by cataloging public T cell receptors. The study profiled the T cell repertoires of 550 to 700 subjects by immunosequencing and related them to cytomegalovirus serostatus. Besides the first cohort of 500 to 700 subjects, a separate validation cohort made up of 120 or so different subjects was used. High-throughput TCR immunosequencing, statistical association of individual TCRs with disease status, and machine learning were combined to predict cytomegalovirus infection status. To study patterns of TCR occurrence, a later analysis re-analyzed previously published TCR beta repertoires from under 750 donors and added high-resolution HLA genotyping. In the later analysis, no new phenotypic data were used to find candidate immune exposures; instead, reliance was placed on TCR beta sequences and their occurrence across donors. In an earlier analysis of a few hundred of the donors, high-throughput TCR beta sequencing was used to judge whether each TCR beta V gene segment behaved as functional or pseudogenic. Donor age, sex, ethnicity and CMV serostatus were compiled alongside the repertoire data. A later genetic analysis took genome-wide SNP genotypes for about 65% of the 666 donors and used that subset as a discovery cohort. All discovery cohort repertoires had been generated on a single sequencing platform. Class I and class II HLA loci were covered by the typing at four-digit resolution. Typing coverage varied by locus: roughly 629-640 donors for A, B, C, DRB1 and DQB1; some 520 for DQA1; about 570 for DPA1; under 490 for DPB1. About 5 DR-DQ haplotypes were handled as single units for association and clustering, since linkage in the cohort was strong. Among roughly 400 genotyped donors of the cohort, an average of roughly 240,000 unique TCR beta nucleotide sequences were sequenced per donor, around 18% of them non-productive. Broader findings and caveats from the paper: In the study, 150 to 200 TCR beta chains were listed as associated with cytomegalovirus. Because HLA typing was unavailable for some donors at each locus, only the typed subset was used in association tests. A later analysis associated 15,000 to 20,000 TCR beta sequences with specific HLA alleles at a false discovery rate of 0.05. A later analysis found that TCR association rates varied across HLA loci, with DRB1 alleles showing the most associated TCRs and HLA-C alleles the fewest. In an earlier analysis of about 550 of the donors, most TCR beta V segments were observed in productive rearrangements about 87% or about 30% of the time, broadly matching IMGT annotations. CMV serostatus was the only immune exposure information available for the cohort. According to a later analysis, parvovirus B19, influenza, CMV and Epstein-Barr virus appeared linked to several top co-occurrence clusters. A few of the identified cytomegalovirus-associated TCR beta chains were confirmed in vitro to be specific for cytomegalovirus antigens. Roughly uniform sequencing depth across donors was assumed in presence/absence analyses, although this assumption may not hold. Correlated functional status among segregating V segments might reflect linkage disequilibrium, but an unknown experimental factor could not be ruled out. Strong co-occurrence of HLA alleles, especially DR and DQ, made assigning TCR associations to individual alleles difficult. Compared with equally common non-associated chains, HLA-associated TCR beta chains in a later analysis were more clonally expanded and had lower generation probabilities. A further reported finding was that TCR beta sequences accurately predicted the HLA-A and HLA-B alleles for most subjects in the first cohort. The authors suggested that the approach could potentially be extended to other disease states and immunological phenotypes. Because the 87-base-pair reads could not distinguish some IMGT-functional V segments, including TRBV6-2 and TRBV6-3, those segments were excluded. Most CMV-associated TCR beta chains appeared to be HLA-restricted in a later analysis, and the HLA associations seemed to be driven largely by CMV exposure. An association between a missense DCLRE1C variant and V-gene and J-gene trimming of TCR beta chains was found in a later genetic analysis and replicated in an independent cohort. A later genetic analysis reported fewer N-insertions in productive TCRs among donors in an Asian-associated ancestry cluster than the roughly 650-donor mean. Across donors, most TCR sequences were observed very rarely, whereas some public TCRs were present in many individuals. Because counts were too low, about 15 rarely observed V segments, including chromosome 9 orphons, were left out of the earlier analysis of approximately 580 of the donors. Only TCR beta chains were sequenced in this cohort, and the absence of alpha or paired-chain data limited detectable features. Cytomegalovirus status was reported to be diagnosed by the classifier with high specificity and sensitivity in both the original and validation cohorts. A cluster of highly shared sequence variants was judged likely to be a technical artifact of the sequencing pipeline.

The CDR3 holds 15 amino acids from the cysteine to the phenylalanine. Only the CDR3 part of the read is kept: 45 bases, read in frame from the first base. The V and J ends are trimmed by 5 bases and 2 bases, leaving 15 bases between them. Taken from the germline V gene, the CDR1 and CDR2 loops are SGHVS and FQNEAQ. This chain is built from TRBV7-8 and TRBJ1-2; the D segment cannot be called with confidence. The sample consisted of PBMCs. This receptor was identified in a man aged 45-65 years in good health and CMV-seronegative. The CDR3 amino acid sequence is: CASSPIKSANYGYTF. The DNA sequence is as follows: TGTGCCAGCAGCCCAATTAAAAGCGCAAACTATGGCTACACCTTC.